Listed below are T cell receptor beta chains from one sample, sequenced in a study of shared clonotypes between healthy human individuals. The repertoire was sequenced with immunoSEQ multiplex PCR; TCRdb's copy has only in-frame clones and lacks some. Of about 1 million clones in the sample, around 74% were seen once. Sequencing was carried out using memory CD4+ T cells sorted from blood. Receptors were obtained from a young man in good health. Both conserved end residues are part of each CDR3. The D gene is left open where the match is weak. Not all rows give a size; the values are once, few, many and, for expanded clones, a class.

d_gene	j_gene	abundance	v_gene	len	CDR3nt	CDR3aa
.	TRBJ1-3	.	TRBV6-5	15	TGTGCCAGCAGTTACGGCTCACACTCTGGAAACACCATATATTTT	CASSYGSHSGNTIYF
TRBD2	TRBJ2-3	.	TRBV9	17	TGTGCCAGCAGCGTAGATACTAGCGCGTTCCTTCCAGATACGCAGTATTTT	CASSVDTSAFLPDTQYF
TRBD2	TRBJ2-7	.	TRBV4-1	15	TGCGCCAGCAGCCAGCAGCGGGGACCACTATACGAGCAGTACTTC	CASSQQRGPLYEQYF
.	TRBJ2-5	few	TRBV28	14	TGTGCCAGCAGTTTTTGGGGGGAAGGGGAGACCCAGTACTTC	CASSFWGEGETQYF
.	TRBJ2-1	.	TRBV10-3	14	TGTGCCATCAGCTTGAGCGAGATCGCGAATGAGCAGTTCTTC	CAISLSEIANEQFF
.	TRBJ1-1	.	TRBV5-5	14	TGTGCCAGCAGCTTGGCCACCGGCCCCACTGAAGCTTTCTTT	CASSLATGPTEAFF
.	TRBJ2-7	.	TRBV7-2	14	TGTGCCAGCAGGCAAAATTTCGGGAGTTACGAGCAGTACTTC	CASRQNFGSYEQYF
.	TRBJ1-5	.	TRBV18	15	TGTGCCAGCTCACCAGGGACACCTTCGGTACAGCCCCAGCATTTT	CASSPGTPSVQPQHF
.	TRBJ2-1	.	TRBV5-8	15	TGTGCCAGCAGCTTAGGAAACACACCCGGCGGTGAGCAGTTCTTC	CASSLGNTPGGEQFF
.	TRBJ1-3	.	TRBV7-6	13	TGTGCCAGCAGCTCTGCGGGGGGAAACACCATATATTTT	CASSSAGGNTIYF
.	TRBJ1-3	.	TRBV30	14	TGTGCCTGGAGTGGGGGCAGTCCTGGAAACACCATATATTTT	CAWSGGSPGNTIYF
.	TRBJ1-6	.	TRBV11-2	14	TGTGCCAGCAGCTTAGATCAGGGAAATTCACCCCTCCACTTT	CASSLDQGNSPLHF
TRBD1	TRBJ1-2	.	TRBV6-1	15	TGTGCCAGCAGTACCCGGGACAGGGGGCGTCTTGGCTACACCTTC	CASSTRDRGRLGYTF
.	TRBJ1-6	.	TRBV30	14	TGTGCCTGGAAACGGGGGGTCTTTAATTCACCCCTCCACTTT	CAWKRGVFNSPLHF
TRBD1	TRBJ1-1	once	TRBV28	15	TGTGCCAGCAGCCTCTCCCGACAGGGAAGAGGTGAAGCTTTCTTT	CASSLSRQGRGEAFF
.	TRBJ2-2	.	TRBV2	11	TGTGCCAGCAGGGCGGACGGGGAGCTGTTTTTT	CASRADGELFF
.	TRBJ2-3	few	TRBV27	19	TGTGCCAGCAGTTTATTGCCTCCTTTGGTAGCCCCTTTGACAGATACGCAGTATTTT	CASSLLPPLVAPLTDTQYF
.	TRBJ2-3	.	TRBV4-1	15	TGCGCCAGCAGCCCAGCGGGCCAGGGGTCAGATACGCAGTATTTT	CASSPAGQGSDTQYF
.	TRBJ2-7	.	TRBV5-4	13	TGTGCCAGCAGCCGGGGGTTTGACTACGAGCAGTACTTC	CASSRGFDYEQYF
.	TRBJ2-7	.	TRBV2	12	TGTGCCAGCAGTCGGCAATCCTACGAGCAGTACTTC	CASSRQSYEQYF
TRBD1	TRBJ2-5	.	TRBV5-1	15	TGCGCCAGCATCTTAACAGGGGGCGCGGAGGAGACCCAGTACTTC	CASILTGGAEETQYF